The rows below give T cell receptor beta chains drawn from one sample of a study of PD-L1 blockade in urothelial cancer. Some clones are missing from TCRdb's copy, which holds only in-frame ones; the method was immunoSEQ multiplex PCR. The data hold about 72,000 clones, with 75% to 90% observed a single time. The sequencing here drew on PBMCs, taken around atezolizumab (anti-PD-L1) treatment. Every receptor here comes from a man in his sixties or seventies with urothelial cancer. CDR3s include the opening cysteine and the closing phenylalanine or tryptophan. Each record gives: V gene, clone size, J gene, D gene, CDR3 protein, CDR3 DNA. A D gene is named only where the DNA matches it firmly. Clone size is shown for a subset of rows, as once, few, many or a class of expanded clone.

>TRBV19|NA|TRBJ2-1|TRBD2
CASSIALAGAYNEQFF
TGTGCCAGTAGTATAGCGCTAGCGGGGGCTTACAATGAGCAGTTCTTC
>TRBV11-2|NA|TRBJ2-5|TRBD1
CASRRQGQETQYF
TGTGCCAGCAGACGACAGGGCCAAGAGACCCAGTACTTC
>TRBV15|NA|TRBJ2-7|NA
CATSVNGGNYEQYF
TGTGCCACCAGCGTCAACGGGGGTAACTACGAGCAGTACTTC
>TRBV11-2|once|TRBJ1-3|NA
CASSRNQAASGNTIYF
TGTGCCAGCAGCCGGAATCAGGCCGCCTCTGGAAACACCATATATTTT
>TRBV10-2|once|TRBJ2-7|TRBD2
CASSIGLAGEGQTYEQYF
TGCGCCAGCAGTATCGGACTAGCGGGAGAGGGCCAGACTTACGAGCAGTACTTC
>TRBV7-9|few|TRBJ1-4|TRBD1
CASSPRQGEKLFF
TGTGCCAGCAGTCCGAGACAGGGGGAAAAACTGTTTTTT
>TRBV30|NA|TRBJ1-5|NA
CAWAQGYAGPQHF
TGTGCCTGGGCACAGGGCTACGCGGGGCCCCAGCATTTT
>TRBV7-2|NA|TRBJ2-7|TRBD1
CASSLQGIVYEQYF
TGTGCCAGCAGCCTACAGGGGATTGTGTACGAGCAGTACTTC
>TRBV5-1|NA|TRBJ1-3|NA
CASSLGQISGNTIYF
TGCGCCAGCAGCTTGGGACAGATCTCTGGAAACACCATATATTTT
>TRBV18|NA|TRBJ2-3|TRBD2
CASSATSGSLDTQYF
TGTGCCAGCTCTGCGACTAGCGGGAGCTTGGATACGCAGTATTTT
>TRBV5-1|NA|TRBJ2-1|TRBD2
CASSLGPSGSYSYNEQFF
TGCGCCAGCAGCTTAGGGCCCAGCGGGAGTTACTCCTACAATGAGCAGTTCTTC
>TRBV2|once|TRBJ1-5|NA
CASSVDRNQPQHF
TGTGCCAGCAGTGTTGACAGGAATCAGCCCCAGCATTTT
>TRBV7-2|few|TRBJ2-7|TRBD2
CASSLGLAGSQYF
TGTGCCAGCAGCCTCGGACTAGCGGGATCGCAGTACTTC
>TRBV11-2|few|TRBJ2-7|NA
CASSLELGSSYEQYF
TGTGCCAGCAGCTTAGAGTTGGGGAGCTCCTACGAGCAGTACTTC
>TRBV18|NA|TRBJ1-1|TRBD1
CASSPLGIQGAGMNTEAFF
TGTGCCAGCTCACCACTAGGGATTCAGGGGGCGGGTATGAACACTGAAGCTTTCTTT
>TRBV6-5|NA|TRBJ2-7|NA
CASTPTGARFHEQYF
TGTGCCAGCACCCCAACTGGGGCGAGATTCCACGAGCAGTACTTC
>TRBV5-1|NA|TRBJ2-7|TRBD2
CASSGTSGRSSYEQYF
TGCGCCAGCAGCGGGACGAGCGGGAGGTCGTCCTACGAGCAGTACTTC
>TRBV7-3|NA|TRBJ2-6|TRBD1
CASSFRQGEVGANVLTF
TGTGCCAGCAGCTTCCGACAGGGAGAAGTCGGGGCCAACGTCCTGACTTTC
>TRBV6-5|NA|TRBJ1-2|TRBD1
CASTRTGRRVGYTF
TGTGCCAGCACCCGGACAGGGAGGAGGGTTGGCTACACCTTC
>TRBV5-1|NA|TRBJ2-1|NA
CASRLEVYNEQFF
TGCGCCAGCAGATTAGAGGTTTACAATGAGCAGTTCTTC
>TRBV7-6|NA|TRBJ1-5|NA
CASSLEHNQPQHF
TGTGCCAGCAGCTTAGAACACAATCAGCCCCAGCATTTT
>TRBV12-1|NA|TRBJ2-5|NA
CASSFGFGRRKETQYF
TGTGCCAGCAGCTTTGGCTTCGGACGGAGGAAGGAGACCCAGTACTTC
>TRBV19|NA|TRBJ2-1|TRBD1
CASSIAQGANEQFF
TGTGCCAGTAGTATAGCCCAGGGGGCGAATGAGCAGTTCTTC
>TRBV25-1|NA|TRBJ2-1|NA
CASSHRFSYNEQFF
TGTGCCAGCAGTCACCGCTTCAGTTACAATGAGCAGTTCTTC
>TRBV4-1|NA|TRBJ2-3|TRBD2
CASSQFGLAGGPGTDTQYF
TGCGCCAGCAGCCAGTTCGGACTAGCGGGAGGGCCGGGAACAGATACGCAGTATTTT
>TRBV5-5|NA|TRBJ1-2|TRBD1
CASSLAPDRHGYTF
TGTGCCAGCAGCTTGGCCCCGGACAGGCATGGCTACACCTTC
>TRBV14|NA|TRBJ1-2|TRBD1
CASSLSRTGSSGYTF
TGTGCCAGCAGCCTCTCCCGGACAGGGTCGTCTGGCTACACCTTC
>TRBV2|NA|TRBJ2-2|NA
CASSEFSGGPTGELFF
TGTGCCAGCAGTGAATTCAGCGGCGGGCCGACCGGGGAGCTGTTTTTT
>TRBV5-1|NA|TRBJ2-1|NA
CASSLSPGYNEQFF
TGCGCCAGCAGCTTGTCCCCAGGGTACAATGAGCAGTTCTTC
>TRBV9|NA|TRBJ1-1|TRBD1
CASSEGGQGVSSGEAFF
TGTGCCAGCAGCGAGGGGGGACAGGGGGTAAGTTCGGGTGAAGCTTTCTTT
>TRBV4-1|NA|TRBJ2-5|NA
CASSQDWGGLQETQYF
TGCGCCAGCAGCCAAGATTGGGGGGGGCTCCAAGAGACCCAGTACTTC
>TRBV5-4|NA|TRBJ2-7|TRBD2
CASSSRTSAIAGEQYF
TGTGCCAGCAGCTCGCGGACTAGCGCCATAGCAGGAGAGCAGTACTTC
>TRBV5-1|NA|TRBJ2-7|TRBD1
CASSTLGQGANEQYF
TGCGCCAGCAGCACCCTCGGGCAGGGGGCAAACGAGCAGTACTTC
>TRBV19|NA|TRBJ2-5|NA
CASRADRYQETQYF
TGTGCCAGTAGAGCTGACAGATACCAAGAGACCCAGTACTTC
>TRBV11-2|NA|TRBJ1-5|NA
CASSLDLSGSQPQHF
TGTGCCAGCAGCTTAGATCTTTCCGGGAGCCAGCCCCAGCATTTT
>TRBV6-1|NA|TRBJ2-3|TRBD2
CASTGLADTDTQYF
TGTGCCAGCACGGGACTAGCGGACACAGATACGCAGTATTTT
>TRBV5-1|once|TRBJ1-2|TRBD1
CASSTGQGAYGYTF
TGCGCCAGCAGCACAGGACAGGGGGCATATGGCTACACCTTC
>TRBV6-1|NA|TRBJ1-1|NA
CASSEVRGDEAFF
TGTGCCAGCAGTGAAGTACGGGGGGATGAAGCTTTCTTT
>TRBV27|once|TRBJ2-3|TRBD2
CASSPSGHGLAGGSTDTQYF
TGTGCCAGCAGCCCCTCGGGACACGGACTAGCGGGAGGAAGCACAGATACGCAGTATTTT
>TRBV19|few|TRBJ2-2|NA
CASSILVGNTGELFF
TGTGCCAGTAGTATTCTCGTCGGGAACACCGGGGAGCTGTTTTTT
>TRBV19|NA|TRBJ2-1|NA
CASSIGLAPNEQFF
TGTGCCAGTAGTATCGGGCTAGCCCCCAATGAGCAGTTCTTC
>TRBV13|NA|TRBJ2-2|NA
CASSFFWGSGELFF
TGTGCCAGCAGCTTTTTTTGGGGCTCCGGGGAGCTGTTTTTT